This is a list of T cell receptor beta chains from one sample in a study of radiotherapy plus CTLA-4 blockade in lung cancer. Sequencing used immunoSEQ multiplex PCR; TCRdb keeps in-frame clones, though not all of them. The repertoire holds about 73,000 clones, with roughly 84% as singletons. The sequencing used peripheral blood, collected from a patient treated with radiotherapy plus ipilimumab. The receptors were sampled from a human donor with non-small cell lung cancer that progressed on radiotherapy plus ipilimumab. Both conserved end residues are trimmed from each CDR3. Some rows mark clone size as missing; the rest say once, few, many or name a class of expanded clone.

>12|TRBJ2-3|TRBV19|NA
ASSVASGTDTQY
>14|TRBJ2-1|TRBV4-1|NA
ASSQDLLAGGNEQF
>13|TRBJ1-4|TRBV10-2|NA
ASSDITGGAEKLF
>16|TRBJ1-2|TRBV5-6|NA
ASSLVTGTATANYGYT
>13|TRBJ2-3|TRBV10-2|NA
ASREESVGTDTQY
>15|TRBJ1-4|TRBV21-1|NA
ASSIRTDREVCEKLF
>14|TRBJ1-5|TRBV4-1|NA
ASRVEYLQGNQPQH
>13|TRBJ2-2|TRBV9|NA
ASSGAGANTGELF
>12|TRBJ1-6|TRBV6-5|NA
ASSYRGGDSPLH
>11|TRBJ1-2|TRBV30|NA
AWSAQQGSGYT
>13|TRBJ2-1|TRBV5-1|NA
ASSWYRGDYNEQF
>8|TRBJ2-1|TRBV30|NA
AWKDGEQF
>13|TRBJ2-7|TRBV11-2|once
ASSLEGTAVYEQY
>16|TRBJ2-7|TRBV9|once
ASSKGVGGHESTYEQY